A single sample gave rise to the 17 T cell receptor beta chains below, sequenced in a study of T cell repertoires in cytomegalovirus infection. TCRdb called the reads again in MiXCR, with one record for every CDR3 protein. The data hold fewer than 400,000 distinct CDR3 sequences, with 15% to 20% observed a single time. Source material: PBMCs. The receptors originated from a human donor in good health (CMV status not recorded). Some clones in this sample may be carry-over from other donors' samples.

The sample holds a few counts of this clonotype. The chain joins TRBV6-5 to TRBJ1-1; the D is unclear. CDR1 MNHEY and CDR2 SVGAGI come from the germline V gene. The CDR3 is 14 residues long. Trimming shortened V by 8 bases and J by 6 bases, and 19 bases separated the two germline ends. This CDR3 is CASRPSSLSAEAFF. CDR3 DNA: TGTGCCAGCCGTCCGAGTAGTCTTAGCGCTGAAGCTTTCTTT.

The chain couples TRBV5-1 to TRBJ2-1; 9 positions match TRBD1. The CDR3 has 16 amino acids. Germline CDR1 and CDR2: SGHRS and YFSETQ. After removal of 3 bases from V and 9 bases from J, the junction contained 13 bases not matched to a gene. CDR3 amino acids: CASSYTGGGWRTEQFF. For the CDR3, the DNA is TGCGCCAGCAGCTACACAGGGGGCGGCTGGCGTACTGAGCAGTTCTTC.

The table lists this clonotype with many counts. This chain joins TRBV7-2 and TRBJ2-5; 8 bases are shared with TRBD2. Germline V gene lookup returns CDR1 SGHTA and CDR2 FQGNSA. V shed 1 base, J shed 2 bases, and the junction held 12 bases outside the gene matches. This CDR3 has 18 residues. Here the CDR3 reads CASSLVSLSGGRQETQYF. Here the CDR3 DNA reads TGTGCCAGCAGCTTAGTGAGTCTAAGCGGGGGTCGGCAAGAGACCCAGTACTTC.

This clonotype showed up just a few times. The chain couples TRBV20-1 to TRBJ2-5, with 11 bases lining up with TRBD2. Trimming removed 2 bases from V and 5 bases from J; junction bases left unmatched: 13. The V gene's germline CDR1 is DFQATT and CDR2 SNEGSKA (reference sequence). The CDR3 runs 17 residues. In DNA form, the CDR3 reads TGCAGTGCTAGAAGGGGGATAGCGGGAGGGGGTGAGGAGACCCAGTACTTC. This codes for CSARRGIAGGGEETQYF.

This clonotype has at least ten counts. V usage is TRBV6-2 or TRBV6-3 and J usage is TRBJ1-5; TRBD1 is a possible D gene (5 bases). The V end was cut by 10 bases, the J end by 4 bases, with 26 bases between. Germline CDR1 MNHEY, CDR2 SVGEGT. The CDR3 is 17 residues long. CDR3 nucleotides: TGTGCCACCCGCCTTAGGCCGGACAAAAGAAAAAATCAGCCCCAGCATTTT. Its translation is CATRLRPDKRKNQPQHF.

This clonotype was seen more than once but under ten times. The gene calls are TRBV2 and TRBJ2-1; 7 nucleotides align to TRBD2. V gave up 7 bases and J gave up 9 bases; unmatched junction bases: 6. This CDR3 region has 12 residues. Germline CDR1 and CDR2: SNHLY and FYNNEI. Here the CDR3 reads CASKSSGPEQFF. The CDR3 bases are TGTGCCAGCAAGTCTAGCGGCCCTGAGCAGTTCTTC. Full variable domain (outside the CDR3, taken from reference TRBV2 and TRBJ2-1): EPEVTQTPSHQVTQMGQEVILRCVPISNHLYFYWYRQILGQKVEFLVSFYNNEISEKSEIFDDQFSVERPDGSNFTLKIRSTKLEDSAMYFCASKSSGPEQFFGPGTRLTVL.

As regards this clonotype: This may arise from a read error, as a much more abundant clone is one base away. This rearrangement joins TRBV7-2 to TRBJ1-2; D is possibly TRBD1 (6 bases). The CDR3 is 13 amino acids. Germline V gene data show CDR1 as SGHTA and CDR2 as FQGNSA. The CDR3, as DNA: TGTGCCTGCAGCTTAACAGGGAACTATGGCTACACCTTC. Amino acids: CACSLTGNYGYTF.

V is TRBV7-9 and J is TRBJ2-3; D assignment may be TRBD1 or TRBD2 (6 bases each). The ends were cut back, 1 base at V and 4 bases at J, with 15 bases in the middle. The CDR3 consists of 16 residues. The germline V gene has CDR1 SEHNR and CDR2 FQNEAQ (reference sequence). The chain's CDR3 is CASSLVNREVADTQYF. The CDR3 DNA reads as TGTGCCAGCAGCTTAGTGAACAGGGAGGTGGCAGATACGCAGTATTTT.

Notes on this clonotype: A read error is likely, as this CDR3 ends without the conserved phenylalanine or tryptophan. The chain employs TRBV7-2 and TRBJ2-7, with D possibly TRBD2 on 6 matching bases. V was cut by 3 bases and J by 7 bases, with 16 bases left in between. Per the germline V gene, CDR1 is SGHTA and CDR2 is FQGNSA. The length of the CDR3 is 14 residues. The CDR3 DNA sequence: TGTGCCAGCAGCTTTGGACGGGAGTTGGGGGAGCAGTACTTA. The encoded protein is CASSFGRELGEQYL.

This clonotype occurred a few times. The chain uses TRBV12-3 or TRBV12-4 and TRBJ2-2; TRBD2 aligns across 7 bases. The CDR3 is made up of 16 amino acids. Trimming at V came to 5 bases and at J to 1 base, leaving 7 bases not matched to a gene. The CDR3 sequence is CASSPYGRMNTGELFF. For the CDR3, the DNA is TGTGCCAGCAGTCCGTACGGGAGGATGAACACCGGGGAGCTGTTTTTT.

In this sample, this clonotype turned up many times. This chain's CDR3 is CASTPTGEGTGEQFF. In DNA form, the CDR3 reads TGTGCCAGCACCCCAACGGGGGAAGGGACCGGTGAGCAGTTCTTC. The chain has TRBV7-2 and TRBJ2-1, with a weak D call TRBD2 (6 bases). Between the trimmed V and J ends, which lost 7 bases and 9 bases, there was a span of 22 bases. Looked up from germline, CDR1 is SGHTA and CDR2 is FQGNSA. CDR3 length: 15 amino acids.

V gene TRBV12-3 or TRBV12-4 combines with J gene TRBJ2-7; D is unclear. The V end lost 6 bases, the J end lost 3 bases, and 9 bases lay between the germline ends. This CDR3 has 12 amino acids. CDR3: CASSLPNYEQYF. The CDR3 coding sequence is TGTGCCAGCAGCCTACCGAACTACGAGCAGTACTTC.

The gene calls are TRBV27 and TRBJ1-2, with D possibly TRBD1 on 6 matching bases. Trimming stripped 11 bases from V and 2 bases from J, with 15 bases between. Germline V lookup: CDR1 MNHEY, CDR2 SMNVEV (reference sequence). The CDR3 spans 13 residues. The CDR3 DNA sequence: TGTGCCCGCCCGGACAGCTACAACTATGGCTACACCTTC. Translated: CARPDSYNYGYTF.

This clonotype was seen only a few times. The chain couples TRBV29-1 to TRBJ1-2; TRBD1 matches at 7 bases. The ends lost 4 bases at V and 0 bases at J; junction bases unmatched: 2. The CDR3 loop spans 13 amino acids. Germline V gene lookup returns CDR1 SQVTM and CDR2 ANQGSEA. In DNA form, the CDR3 reads TGCAGCGTTGGAGGGGGCGCTAACTATGGCTACACCTTC. Translated: CSVGGGANYGYTF.

The rearrangement joins TRBV27 to TRBJ2-1; tentative D call: TRBD2 (6 bases). Germline CDR1 MNHEY, CDR2 SMNVEV (reference sequence). CDR3 length equals 17 residues. V was trimmed by 4 bases and J by 9 bases, leaving 25 bases between them. Here the CDR3 reads CASSSDIGGAAYGEQFF. CDR3 DNA sequence: TGTGCCAGCAGTTCCGACATCGGCGGGGCGGCTTACGGTGAGCAGTTCTTC.

This clonotype came up many times. The chain recombines TRBV7-9 with TRBJ1-1; D perhaps matches TRBD1 (6 bases). Germline-derived CDR1 and CDR2 are SEHNR and FQNEAQ (reference sequence). The ends were cut back, 5 bases at V and 0 bases at J, with 13 bases in the middle. This CDR3 spans 15 amino acids. The DNA for the CDR3 is TGTGCCAGCAGCGCCGAGACAGGATTGAACACTGAAGCTTTCTTT. Protein sequence: CASSAETGLNTEAFF.

This clonotype was seen many times. The J gene is TRBJ2-3, the V gene TRBV7-9; 8 nucleotides line up with TRBD2. Trimming cost V 4 bases and J 1 base; bases outside gene matches: 10. CDR3 length equals 17 residues. Per germline, CDR1 SEHNR and CDR2 FQNEAQ (reference sequence). The CDR3 DNA follows: TGTGCCAGCAGCTCCCTTAGCGGGAAGGGGGGCACAGATACGCAGTATTTT. Translating gives CASSSLSGKGGTDTQYF.